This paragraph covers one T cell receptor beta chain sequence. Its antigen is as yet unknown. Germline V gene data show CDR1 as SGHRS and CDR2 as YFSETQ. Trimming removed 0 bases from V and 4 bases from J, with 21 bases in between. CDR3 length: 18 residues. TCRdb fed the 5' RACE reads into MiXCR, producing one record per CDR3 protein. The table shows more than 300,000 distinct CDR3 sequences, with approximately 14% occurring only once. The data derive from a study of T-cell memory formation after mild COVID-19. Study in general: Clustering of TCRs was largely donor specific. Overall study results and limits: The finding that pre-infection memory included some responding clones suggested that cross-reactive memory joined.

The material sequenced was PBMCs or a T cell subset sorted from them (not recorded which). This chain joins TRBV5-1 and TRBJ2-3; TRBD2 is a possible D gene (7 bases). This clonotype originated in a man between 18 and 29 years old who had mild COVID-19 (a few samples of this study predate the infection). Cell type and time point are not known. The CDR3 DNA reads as TGCGCCAGCAGCTTGGTGGGGCGGCGGGGGCCCCCCCCAGATACGCAGTATTTT. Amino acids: CASSLVGRRGPPPDTQYF.